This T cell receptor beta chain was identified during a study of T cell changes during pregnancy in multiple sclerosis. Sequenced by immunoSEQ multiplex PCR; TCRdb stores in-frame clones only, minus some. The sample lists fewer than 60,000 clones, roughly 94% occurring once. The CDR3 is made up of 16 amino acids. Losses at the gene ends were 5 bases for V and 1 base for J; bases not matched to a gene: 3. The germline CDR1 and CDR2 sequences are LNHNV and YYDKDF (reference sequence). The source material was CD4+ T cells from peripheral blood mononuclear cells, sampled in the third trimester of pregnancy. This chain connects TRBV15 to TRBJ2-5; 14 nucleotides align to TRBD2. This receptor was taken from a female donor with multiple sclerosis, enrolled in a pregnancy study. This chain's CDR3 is CATSSGLAGGQETQYF. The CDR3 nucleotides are TGTGCCACCAGCTCCGGACTAGCGGGAGGCCAAGAGACCCAGTACTTC.